The 19 T cell receptor beta chains below all came from one sample that was sequenced in a study of shared clonotypes between healthy human individuals. Produced via immunoSEQ multiplex PCR; TCRdb's table is partial and in-frame only. The repertoire holds about 2.3 million clones, with 85% to 95% as singletons. Sample: naive CD4+ T cells from PBMCs. The subset is: CD45RA+ positively selected. The receptors shown here come from a man aged 18 to 30 in good health. Some clones in this sample may be carry-over from other donors' samples.

This clone has a single count. The rearrangement uses TRBV10-3 and TRBJ2-2; D ambiguous. This CDR3 contains 18 residues. Per germline, CDR1 ENHRY and CDR2 SYGVKD. With 0 bases removed from V and 0 bases from J, the gap between germline ends came to 14 bases. In nucleotides, the CDR3 is TGTGCCATCAGTGAGTCGACTTGGTCAAACCCGAACACCGGGGAGCTGTTTTTT. It codes for CAISESTWSNPNTGELFF.

The gene calls are TRBV11-1 and TRBJ2-7, with 9 bases fitting TRBD2. Germline CDR1 is SGHAT and CDR2 is FQDESV (reference sequence). The CDR3 has 16 residues. V shed 4 bases and J 0 bases; nucleotides not matched to a gene: 7. The CDR3 loop reads CASSSSGRWFSYEQYF. The CDR3 nucleotides read TGTGCCAGCAGCTCGAGCGGGAGGTGGTTCTCCTACGAGCAGTACTTC.

The chain combines TRBV18 with TRBJ2-7, with 8 nucleotides matching TRBD2. J gave up 5 bases and V 3 bases, and 6 bases lay outside the gene matches. Looked up from germline, CDR1 is KGHSH and CDR2 is LQKENI. CDR3 length equals 14 residues. The CDR3 here is CASSPSGRVNEQYF. In DNA form, the CDR3 reads TGTGCCAGCTCACCCAGCGGGAGAGTGAACGAGCAGTACTTC.

In the case of this clone: The same CDR3 can be traced to other DNA sequences in this sample. V and J are TRBV5-5 and TRBJ1-3; D not certain. The CDR3 spans 12 residues. Germline values: CDR1 SGHKS, CDR2 YYEKEE (reference sequence). The V end lost 1 base, the J end lost 1 base, and 0 bases lay between the germline ends. The CDR3 nucleotides are TGTGCCAGCAGCTTGTCTGGAAACACCATATATTTT. It codes for CASSLSGNTIYF.

The genes are TRBV5-1 and TRBJ2-3; 8 nucleotides agree with TRBD1. This CDR3 contains 15 residues. Germline CDR1 SGHRS, CDR2 YFSETQ. V was clipped by 8 bases and J by 6 bases; unmatched bases: 14. CDR3 sequence reads: CASTTDRAPWDTQYF. The CDR3 DNA reads as TGCGCCAGTACAACGGACAGGGCTCCCTGGGATACGCAGTATTTT.

The chain couples TRBV10-3 to TRBJ1-4; D is uncertain. The CDR3 covers 14 residues. V was pared by 3 bases and J by 8 bases, with 13 bases between. The germline V gene encodes CDR1 ENHRY and CDR2 SYGVKD. The CDR3 nucleotides are TGTGCCATCAGTGATGGGCCAGGCGGGGAAAAACTGTTTTTT. It yields the protein CAISDGPGGEKLFF.

The gene calls are TRBV6-1 and TRBJ1-1; the D gene is possibly TRBD1 (5 bases). This CDR3 has 14 amino acids. The V end lost 6 bases, the J end lost 4 bases, and 15 bases lay between the germline ends. Germline V gene data show CDR1 as MNHNS and CDR2 as SASEGT. CDR3 nucleotide sequence: TGTGCCAGCAGCGACCTGGGCAGGGCCACTGAAGCTTTCTTT. It translates to CASSDLGRATEAFF.

Only a few counts were recorded for this clone. Other DNA sequences in this sample translate to the same CDR3. This sequence joins TRBV30 and TRBJ1-5, with 7 positions matching TRBD1. Germline V gene lookup returns CDR1 GTSNPN and CDR2 SVGIG (reference sequence). V lost 3 bases, J lost 4 bases, and 3 bases stayed unmatched. The CDR3 runs to 13 residues. The CDR3 nucleotides are TGTGCCTGGAGCACAGGGGAAAATCAGCCCCAGCATTTT. Translating it yields CAWSTGENQPQHF.

This clone was seen more than once but under ten times. The gene calls are TRBV5-4 and TRBJ1-2; D gene uncertain. The germline gives CDR1 SGHNT, CDR2 YYREEE (reference sequence). Trimming left V 0 bases short and J 8 bases short, with 14 bases between. There are 14 residues in the CDR3. CDR3 sequence reads: CASSLEQSAYGYTF. CDR3 DNA sequence: TGTGCCAGCAGCTTGGAGCAGTCGGCATACGGCTACACCTTC.

This clone has only a few counts. The J gene is TRBJ1-1, the V gene TRBV27; a weak D match, TRBD1 (6 bases). The V end was cut by 0 bases, the J end by 6 bases, with 8 bases between. The germline V gene has CDR1 MNHEY and CDR2 SMNVEV (reference sequence). The CDR3 runs to 13 residues. This chain's CDR3 is CASSLSRGAEAFF. The CDR3 coding sequence is TGTGCCAGCAGTTTATCGAGGGGGGCTGAAGCTTTCTTT.

V is TRBV18 and J is TRBJ2-7; maybe TRBD1 (5 bases). CDR1 KGHSH and CDR2 LQKENI come from the germline V gene. V lost 2 bases and J lost 2, with 13 bases in between. The length of the CDR3 is 15 residues. CDR3 residues: CASSPSFAGTYEQYF. CDR3 bases: TGTGCCAGCTCACCATCTTTCGCAGGGACCTACGAGCAGTACTTC.

The chain is built from TRBV13 and TRBJ2-1; possibly TRBD1 or TRBD2 for D (5 bases each). The ends were cut back, 3 bases at V and 8 bases at J, with 23 bases in the middle. Germline V lookup: CDR1 PRHDT, CDR2 FYEKMQ (reference sequence). The CDR3 is 17 residues long. The CDR3 region has the DNA TGTGCCAGCAGCTTCCGGGACGCCATGCCCAGTCCCGATGAGCAGTTCTTC. Protein sequence: CASSFRDAMPSPDEQFF.

The chain couples TRBV4-3 to TRBJ1-2; D gene unclear. V was shortened by 2 bases and J by 3 bases, with 10 bases between the two germline ends. Germline V gene sequence: CDR1 LGHNA, CDR2 YSLEER. This CDR3 is built from 14 residues. The CDR3 DNA follows: TGCGCCAGCAGCCAAACAAACGGGTACTATGGCTACACCTTC. Translating it yields CASSQTNGYYGYTF.

This clone was found once. This sequence joins TRBV7-2 and TRBJ1-1; D is undetermined. The CDR3 extends over 13 amino acids. The ends were cut back, 5 bases at V and 5 bases at J, with 12 bases in the middle. The germline V gene encodes CDR1 SGHTA and CDR2 FQGNSA. The CDR3 sequence is CASSLPPQTEAFF. CDR3 nucleotides: TGTGCCAGCAGCCTCCCCCCGCAAACTGAAGCTTTCTTT.

The V call is TRBV28, the J call TRBJ2-2, with 11 bases that match TRBD1. Trimming cost V 7 bases and J 5 bases; bases outside gene matches: 12. Germline V gene lookup returns CDR1 MDHEN and CDR2 SYDVKM. The CDR3 runs 17 residues. The CDR3 is CASTMDRGLSGTGELFF. The CDR3 region has the DNA TGTGCCAGCACCATGGACAGGGGGCTGTCAGGGACCGGGGAGCTGTTTTTT.

In its sample, this clone was seen once. CDR3 in DNA: TGTGCCAGCAGTGCAAACAGAGCTAATGAAAAACTGTTTTTT. Translated: CASSANRANEKLFF. The chain carries TRBV2 and TRBJ1-4; D remains ambiguous. Trimming pared 4 bases from V and 3 bases from J, leaving 9 bases between. The germline V gene encodes CDR1 SNHLY and CDR2 FYNNEI. CDR3 length: 14 residues.

The chain links TRBV5-1 to TRBJ2-3; D call uncertain. Looked up from germline, CDR1 is SGHRS and CDR2 is YFSETQ. CDR3 length: 14 residues. V was pared by 9 bases and J by 2 bases, with 16 bases between. CDR3 sequence (DNA): TGCGCCACCACCACGGGCGCCCCCACAGATACGCAGTATTTT. Amino acid sequence: CATTTGAPTDTQYF.

This clone was seen just once. This chain links TRBV6-1 with TRBJ2-7; 10 bases are a match to TRBD1. Losses at the gene ends were 6 bases for V and 5 bases for J; bases not matched to a gene: 10. This CDR3 has 15 residues. The germline V gene has CDR1 MNHNS and CDR2 SASEGT. CDR3 in amino acids: CASRPGTGDSNEQYF. CDR3 DNA sequence: TGTGCCAGCAGGCCCGGGACAGGGGATTCCAACGAGCAGTACTTC.

The sample holds a few counts of this clone. CDR3 DNA sequence: TGTGCCAGCAGCTCCATGGGCTCGAACACCGGGGAGCTGTTTTTT. As protein: CASSSMGSNTGELFF. The rearrangement uses TRBV5-4 and TRBJ2-2, with D hard to call. The V gene lost 3 bases and the J gene lost 0 bases, with 9 bases spanning the gap. The CDR3 runs 15 residues. Germline V gene data show CDR1 as SGHNT and CDR2 as YYREEE (reference sequence).